The clone carrying this T cell receptor (beta chain) has just a few counts. These data belong to a study of T-cell memory formation after mild COVID-19. Via MiXCR, TCRdb re-called the 5' RACE reads, giving one row per CDR3 protein. This table holds about 210,000 distinct CDR3 sequences, about 10% found once. Sequences were obtained from PBMCs or a T cell subset sorted from them (not recorded which). The origin of this receptor is a young man who had mild COVID-19 (a few samples of this study predate the infection). Cell type and time point are not known.

The DNA of the CDR3 is TGCGCCAGCAACCTTGTGGAGCAGTACGTC. Amino acid sequence: CASNLVEQYV. The chain has TRBV23-1 and TRBJ2-7; D not resolved. TRBV23-1 is an ORF, with its function uncertain. V lost 7 bases to trimming and J lost 7 bases, with 8 bases between them. The CDR3 contains 10 residues.